This record looks at one TCR beta chain sequence and its context. The antigen is undetermined. TCRdb's table, derived via immunoSEQ multiplex PCR, lists solely in-frame clones and lacks some. The top ten clones hold 10% to 15% of a sample with some 470,000 clones, approximately 80% of them seen once. CDR3 length: 15 residues. Trimming left V 1 base short and J 6 bases short, with 15 bases between. The germline gives CDR1 SGHTA, CDR2 FQGNSA. These data originate in a study of shared clonotypes between healthy human individuals. General study results and limits: The small donor group covered limited genetic and exposure diversity. In this cohort, only blood was sampled, and tissue repertoires likely differ.

The chain couples TRBV7-2 to TRBJ1-2; D is possibly TRBD1 (5 bases). The sequence came from a woman in her thirties or forties in good health. Some clones in this sample may be carry-over from other donors' samples. The specimen sequenced was PBMCs. CDR3 residues: CASSLGGTLRDGYTF. The CDR3 nucleotides read TGTGCCAGCAGCTTAGGTGGGACCCTCAGGGATGGCTACACCTTC. Together with reference TRBV7-2 and TRBJ1-2, the CDR3 gives the full variable domain: GAGVSQSPSNKVTEKGKDVELRCDPISGHTALYWYRQSLGQGLEFLIYFQGNSAPDKSGLPSDRFSAERTGGSVSTLTIQRTQQEDSAVYLCASSLGGTLRDGYTFGSGTRLTVV.